Listed below are T cell receptor beta chains from one sample, sequenced in a study of blood T cell repertoires in COVID-19. TCRdb keeps only in-frame clones here, not all; method: immunoSEQ multiplex PCR. The sample has some 150,000 clones; 76% are singletons. Sequences were obtained from peripheral blood. Receptors were obtained from an elderly woman with active or convalescent COVID-19. Each CDR3 is given with its conserved first and last residue. Each record gives: V gene, D gene, J gene, clone size, CDR3 protein, CDR3 DNA. A D gene is named only where the DNA matches it firmly. Clone size, where shown, is once, few, many, or a class for clones that have expanded.

V: TRBV30
D: -
J: TRBJ2-7
size: -
CDR3: CAWSVRTGTPSYEQYF
DNA: TGTGCCTGGAGTGTACGAACAGGGACCCCCTCCTACGAGCAGTACTTC

V: TRBV7-9
D: -
J: TRBJ2-6
size: -
CDR3: CASSLRRLSSGANVLTF
DNA: TGTGCCAGCAGCTTGAGGCGGCTCTCTTCCGGGGCCAACGTCCTGACTTTC

V: TRBV7-8
D: -
J: TRBJ1-5
size: -
CDR3: CASSLAVIRPPLNQPQHF
DNA: TGTGCCAGCAGCTTAGCGGTAATCAGGCCCCCTCTGAATCAGCCCCAGCATTTT

V: TRBV13
D: TRBD1
J: TRBJ2-7
size: -
CDR3: CASSLDGGQYEQYF
DNA: TGTGCCAGCAGCTTGGATGGGGGACAGTACGAGCAGTACTTC

V: TRBV5-1
D: TRBD1
J: TRBJ2-7
size: once
CDR3: CASSLKGQHNPNEQYF
DNA: TGCGCCAGCAGCTTGAAGGGACAGCATAACCCGAACGAGCAGTACTTC

V: TRBV5-1
D: TRBD1
J: TRBJ1-2
size: few
CDR3: CASSLGRTGPDVYTF
DNA: TGCGCCAGCAGCTTGGGTAGGACAGGCCCGGATGTCTACACCTTC

V: TRBV2
D: -
J: TRBJ1-2
size: once
CDR3: CASTRANYGYTF
DNA: TGTGCCAGCACCAGGGCTAACTATGGCTACACCTTC

V: TRBV7-9
D: -
J: TRBJ1-2
size: few
CDR3: CATTTGGVGGYTF
DNA: TGTGCCACCACAACTGGGGGGGTGGGTGGCTACACCTTC

V: TRBV6-5
D: TRBD1
J: TRBJ1-1
size: few
CDR3: CASSYGQGEAFF
DNA: TGTGCCAGCAGTTACGGACAGGGCGAAGCTTTCTTT

V: TRBV7-2
D: TRBD1
J: TRBJ1-5
size: few
CDR3: CASSSQGGQPNQPQHF
DNA: TGTGCCAGCAGCTCGCAGGGGGGACAGCCTAATCAGCCCCAGCATTTT

V: TRBV28
D: TRBD1
J: TRBJ1-2
size: few
CDR3: CASSLTTGAGGGYTF
DNA: TGTGCCAGCAGTTTAACGACAGGGGCGGGCGGTGGCTACACCTTC

V: TRBV3-1/TRBV3-2
D: -
J: TRBJ2-1
size: -
CDR3: CASSPRSSNEQFF
DNA: TGTGCCAGCAGCCCCCGGTCAAGTAATGAGCAGTTCTTC

V: TRBV7-3
D: TRBD2
J: TRBJ2-5
size: -
CDR3: CASSLNAGVAETQYF
DNA: TGTGCCAGCAGCTTAAATGCGGGGGTGGCAGAGACCCAGTACTTC

V: TRBV30
D: TRBD1
J: TRBJ2-6
size: -
CDR3: CAWTLGQGANVLTF
DNA: TGTGCCTGGACTTTGGGACAGGGGGCCAACGTCCTGACTTTC

V: TRBV10-3
D: TRBD1
J: TRBJ1-5
size: once
CDR3: CAISPGGQGDSQPQHF
DNA: TGTGCCATCAGTCCTGGAGGACAGGGGGATTCTCAGCCCCAGCATTTT

V: TRBV19
D: -
J: TRBJ1-4
size: -
CDR3: CASSILGTTNEKLFF
DNA: TGTGCCAGTAGTATCCTGGGCACAACTAATGAAAAACTGTTTTTT

V: TRBV7-7
D: -
J: TRBJ1-4
size: once
CDR3: CATGETGATNEKLFF
DNA: TGTGCTACTGGGGAGACAGGCGCAACTAATGAAAAACTGTTTTTT

V: TRBV9
D: -
J: TRBJ2-7
size: -
CDR3: CASSGRDNSYEQYF
DNA: TGTGCCAGCAGCGGCCGGGACAACTCCTACGAGCAGTACTTC

V: TRBV15
D: -
J: TRBJ1-5
size: -
CDR3: CATSRDRGQPQHF
DNA: TGTGCCACCAGCAGAGATCGCGGACAGCCCCAGCATTTT

V: TRBV3-1/TRBV3-2
D: TRBD1
J: TRBJ1-1
size: -
CDR3: CASSRTGGNTEAFF
DNA: TGTGCCAGCAGCCGGACAGGGGGAAACACTGAAGCTTTCTTT

V: TRBV5-1
D: TRBD2
J: TRBJ2-2
size: -
CDR3: CASSFRGGTGELFF
DNA: TGCGCCAGCAGCTTCCGCGGGGGCACCGGGGAGCTGTTTTTT

V: TRBV7-2
D: TRBD1
J: TRBJ2-7
size: -
CDR3: CASSFQNPGGHEQYF
DNA: TGTGCCAGCAGCTTCCAGAATCCAGGGGGCCACGAGCAGTACTTC

V: TRBV5-6
D: -
J: TRBJ1-2
size: -
CDR3: CASSTRDREVHGYTF
DNA: TGTGCCAGCAGCACCAGGGACCGGGAGGTCCATGGCTACACCTTC

V: TRBV15
D: TRBD1
J: TRBJ1-1
size: -
CDR3: CATSSGRLPGGTEAFF
DNA: TGTGCCACCAGCAGCGGTCGGCTCCCAGGGGGGACTGAAGCTTTCTTT